This entry concerns a single TCR beta chain. This clonotype appeared a few times. Its antigen remains undetermined. No base qualities exist here, and no much larger clone lies one base off it. The CDR3 contains 17 residues, cysteine and phenylalanine counted. The only DNA kept is the CDR3, 51 bases in frame from the first base. V lost 4 bases and J lost 0 bases, and the count of bases not matched to a germline gene is 6. The germline V gene sets CDR1 to SGHRS and CDR2 to YFSETQ. The source of the sample is a study of blood T cells in healthy people across ages (dated by TCRdb to 2015 to 2017). For the wider study: In model experiments, roughly one uniquely barcoded TCR beta cDNA molecule per two T cells was captured by template switching. Age-related changes in TCR beta repertoire diversity were measured in the study by deep sequencing normalized with unique cDNA molecular identifiers. Four age groups were formed from the donors: young (average approximately 15 years), middle-aged (more than 35), aged (around 62) and long-lived (approximately 78). For two donors (one aged 18 to 29 and one aged 80 or older), the study analyzed two additional independent replicas of 1 million unique cDNA reads from the same blood draw. Study-wide conclusions, independent of this receptor: Bulk unsorted PBMC profiling prevented conclusive comparison of naive and antigen-experienced compartments. The long-lived group showed more naive CD4+ T cells, fewer expanded clones and increased TCR diversity than the aged group, suggesting age selection. The percentage of naive T cells measured by flow cytometry correlated strongly with observed TCR beta diversity. Estimates of total diversity based on one million sequenced T cells were regarded as lower bounds and as underestimates. Donor CMV infection status was unknown, potentially confounding age-related changes in expanded clonotypes. As age increased, observed TCR beta diversity per million T cells dropped in a roughly linear way, and a significant reduction was already evident by age 40.

The donors were a few dozen Caucasian individuals from Russia, aged about 6 to 100 years, who were systemically healthy. Ten milliliters of peripheral blood were drawn from each donor into EDTA-treated Vacutainer tubes. Ficoll-Paque density-gradient centrifugation was used to isolate PBMCs, with at least 6.5 million per sample. Trizol reagent was used to extract total RNA from PBMCs, with at least 5 micrograms per sample. The percentages of naive CD45RAhigh/CD27high T cells were determined by flow cytometry on a PBMC aliquot from every donor. Library preparation was by 5' RACE. The sample was run on an Illumina HiSeq 2500. A second PCR of about 6 to 11 cycles was run with a J-beta primer mix and a sample-barcoded 5' primer. A template-switch 5' adaptor carrying 12 random nucleotides introduced a unique molecular identifier onto each TCR beta cDNA molecule. Each sample yielded at least 3 million CDR3-containing paired-end reads. All of the RNA was converted into first-strand cDNA using the Mint cDNA synthesis kit, with a TRBC-specific oligonucleotide serving as the primer. Following uracil-DNA glycosylase treatment, a first 18-cycle PCR with universal primers M1SS and BC2_uni_R was performed on all cDNA. As for how the authors treated the data: Each sample was normalized by randomly selecting 1 million high-quality reads, each carrying a distinct molecular identifier. Instead of being binned into consensus sequences, reads with shared molecular identifiers were discarded. MiTCR, run with a Q25 quality threshold and the strictest error-elimination algorithm, handled CDR3 identification, clonotype clustering and error correction. A nonparametric unseen species model with Euler transformation was used to estimate a lower bound on total TCR beta diversity. The raw public reads went through TCRdb reprocessing: fastp at Q25, MiXCR clone calling, in-frame beta chains kept. Duplicate CDR3 protein sequences are folded into a single record with the most common DNA and genes. None of the V and J calls come from the authors' own analysis; TCRdb made them. This sample has some 930,000 distinct CDR3 sequences in its table, and almost 30% of those were observed once. The ten biggest clones cover roughly 10% of the sample.

This sample was shared with a second study, whose subject was T cells of mothers and their children. Reported in the second study: Nine systemically healthy Caucasian individuals served as donors, namely three mothers together with their six children. cDNA synthesis consumed the entire amount of extracted RNA, loaded at approximately 1.5 ug RNA in each 15 ul reaction. Sample barcodes and 2-4 random nucleotides were added via the M1S primer in the second PCR. More than 8 million TCR beta CDR3 reads were obtained from each mother, and about 3 million reads were obtained from each child. In both related and unrelated pairs, thymic selection shapes the output of TCR recombination in a similar way, with inherited differences having only a minor effect. Normalized repertoire overlap in related mother-child pairs was always slightly higher than in unrelated mother-child pairs, but the difference was never significant. With a sensitivity of about 100 clones per million clonotypes, no persistent microchimeric T cell clones were detected. To look for features that set related mother-child pairs apart from unrelated individuals, the researchers ran deep NGS to compare the TCR beta repertoires of mothers and children. On average, the children were about 12 +/- 4 years old, while the mothers were approximately 41 +/- 4 years old. After adapters were ligated using NEBNext reagents, the libraries underwent 100+100 nt paired-end sequencing on an Illumina HiSeq 2000. To prevent cross-contamination, the mother and child libraries were prepared one month apart and sequenced in separate runs. For each donor, between about 500,000 and 2,200,000 distinct TCR beta clonotypes were identified. Naive TCR beta clonotypes were estimated from low-frequency clonotypes matched to each donor's FACS-determined naive share, without sorting.

The TCR was taken from a middle-aged woman in good health. The source material was blood. The chain couples TRBV5-1 to TRBJ1-3; 11 middle bases align to TRBD1. The CDR3 protein: CASSVGQGGSSGNTIYF. The DNA reads as follows: TGCGCCAGCAGCGTGGGACAGGGGGGGAGCTCTGGAAACACCATATATTTT.